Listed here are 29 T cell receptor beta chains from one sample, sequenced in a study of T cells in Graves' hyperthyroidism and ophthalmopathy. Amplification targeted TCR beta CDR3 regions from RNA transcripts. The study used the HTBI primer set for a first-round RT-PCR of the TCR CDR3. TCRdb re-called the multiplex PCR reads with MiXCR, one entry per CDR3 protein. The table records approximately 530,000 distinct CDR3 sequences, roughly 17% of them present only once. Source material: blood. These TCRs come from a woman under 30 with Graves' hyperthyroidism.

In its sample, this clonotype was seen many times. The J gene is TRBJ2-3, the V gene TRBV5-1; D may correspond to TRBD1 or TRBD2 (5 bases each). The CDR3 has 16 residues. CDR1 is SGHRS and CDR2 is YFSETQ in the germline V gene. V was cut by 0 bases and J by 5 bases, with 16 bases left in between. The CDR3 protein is CASSLGSGPRVDTQYF. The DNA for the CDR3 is TGCGCCAGCAGCTTGGGGTCGGGGCCTCGGGTAGATACGCAGTATTTT. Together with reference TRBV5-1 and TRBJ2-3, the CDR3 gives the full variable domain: KAGVTQTPRYLIKTRGQQVTLSCSPISGHRSVSWYQQTPGQGLQFLFEYFSETQRNKGNFPGRFSGRQFSNSRSEMNVSTLELGDSALYLCASSLGSGPRVDTQYFGPGTRLTVL.

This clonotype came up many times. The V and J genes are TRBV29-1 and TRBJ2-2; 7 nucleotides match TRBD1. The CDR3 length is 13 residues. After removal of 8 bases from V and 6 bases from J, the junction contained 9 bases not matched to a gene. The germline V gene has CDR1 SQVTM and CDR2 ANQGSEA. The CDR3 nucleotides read TGCAGCTCCTCCACAGGGGACGCCGGGGAGCTGTTTTTT. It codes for CSSSTGDAGELFF.

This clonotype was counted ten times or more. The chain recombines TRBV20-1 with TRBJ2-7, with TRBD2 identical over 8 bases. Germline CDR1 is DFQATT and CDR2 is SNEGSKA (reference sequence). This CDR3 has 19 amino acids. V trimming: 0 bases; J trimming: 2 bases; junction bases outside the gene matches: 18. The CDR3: CSARDSGGEWYTGPYEQYF. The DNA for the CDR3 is TGCAGTGCTAGAGATTCGGGGGGGGAGTGGTACACGGGACCCTACGAGCAGTACTTC.

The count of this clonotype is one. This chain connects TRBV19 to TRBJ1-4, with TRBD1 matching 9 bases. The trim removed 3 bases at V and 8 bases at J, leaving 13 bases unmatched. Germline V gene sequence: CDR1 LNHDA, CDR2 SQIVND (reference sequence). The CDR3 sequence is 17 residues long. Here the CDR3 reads CASSMDGPGQGGEKLFF. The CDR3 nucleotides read TGTGCCAGTAGTATGGACGGGCCGGGACAGGGTGGCGAAAAACTGTTTTTT.

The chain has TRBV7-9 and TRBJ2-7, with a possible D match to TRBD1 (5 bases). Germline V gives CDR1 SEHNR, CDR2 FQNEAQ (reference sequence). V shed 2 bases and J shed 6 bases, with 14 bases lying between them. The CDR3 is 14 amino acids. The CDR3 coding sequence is TGTGCCAGCAGCTTAACCCAGGGATGGGGCGAGCAGTACTTC. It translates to CASSLTQGWGEQYF. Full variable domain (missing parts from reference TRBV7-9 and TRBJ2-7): DTGVSQNPRHKITKRGQNVTFRCDPISEHNRLYWYRQTLGQGPEFLTYFQNEAQLEKSRLLSDRFSAERPKGSFSTLEIQRTEQGDSAMYLCASSLTQGWGEQYFGPGTRLTVT.

CDR3 DNA sequence: TGTGCCAGCAGCTCCGGAGGGGGCCAGTACTTC. The encoded protein is CASSSGGGQYF. The chain joins TRBV7-9 to TRBJ2-5; D possibly matches TRBD1 or TRBD2 (6 bases each). The germline CDR1 and CDR2 sequences are SEHNR and FQNEAQ (reference sequence). CDR3 length equals 11 residues. Trimming took 4 bases from V and 10 from J, leaving 10 bases between them.

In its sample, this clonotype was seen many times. The CDR3 loop reads CSASVSGSNSPLHF. The CDR3 nucleotides read TGCAGTGCTAGTGTATCCGGGTCTAATTCACCCCTCCACTTT. The V call is TRBV20-1, the J call TRBJ1-6; D gene uncertain. V lost 3 bases and J lost 6, with 12 bases in between. The germline V gene encodes CDR1 DFQATT and CDR2 SNEGSKA (reference sequence). The CDR3 extends over 14 amino acids.

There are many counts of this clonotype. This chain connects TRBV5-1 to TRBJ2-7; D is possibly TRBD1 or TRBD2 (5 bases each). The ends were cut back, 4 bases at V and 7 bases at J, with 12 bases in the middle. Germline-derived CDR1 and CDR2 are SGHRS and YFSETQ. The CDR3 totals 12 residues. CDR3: CASSPGTEEQYF. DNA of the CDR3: TGCGCCAGCAGCCCGGGGACGGAGGAGCAGTACTTC.

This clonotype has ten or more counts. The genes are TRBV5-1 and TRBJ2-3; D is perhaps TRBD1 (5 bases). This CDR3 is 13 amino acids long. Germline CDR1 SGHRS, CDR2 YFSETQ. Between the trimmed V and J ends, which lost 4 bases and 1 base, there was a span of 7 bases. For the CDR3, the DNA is TGCGCCAGCAGCCTGGGGCGCACAGATACGCAGTATTTT. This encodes CASSLGRTDTQYF.

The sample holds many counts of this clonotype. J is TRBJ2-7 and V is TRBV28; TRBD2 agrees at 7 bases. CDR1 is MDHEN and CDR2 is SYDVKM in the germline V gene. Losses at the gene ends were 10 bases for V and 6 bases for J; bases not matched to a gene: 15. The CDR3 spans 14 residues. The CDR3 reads CATQRDSRLAEQYF. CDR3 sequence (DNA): TGTGCCACCCAGCGGGATTCCCGCCTAGCCGAGCAGTACTTC.

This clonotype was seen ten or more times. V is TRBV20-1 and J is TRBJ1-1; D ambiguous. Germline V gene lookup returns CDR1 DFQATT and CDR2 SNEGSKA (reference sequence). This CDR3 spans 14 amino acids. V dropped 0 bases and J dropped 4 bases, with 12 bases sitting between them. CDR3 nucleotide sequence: TGCAGTGCTAGAGATCTCGACGAGGGCACTGAAGCTTTCTTT. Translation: CSARDLDEGTEAFF.

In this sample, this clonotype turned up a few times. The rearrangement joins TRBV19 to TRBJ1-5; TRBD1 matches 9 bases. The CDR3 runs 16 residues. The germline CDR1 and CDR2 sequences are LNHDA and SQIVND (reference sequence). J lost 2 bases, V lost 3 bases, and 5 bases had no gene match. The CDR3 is CASSIDRGIGNQPQHF. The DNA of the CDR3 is TGTGCCAGTAGTATCGACAGGGGGATCGGCAATCAGCCCCAGCATTTT.

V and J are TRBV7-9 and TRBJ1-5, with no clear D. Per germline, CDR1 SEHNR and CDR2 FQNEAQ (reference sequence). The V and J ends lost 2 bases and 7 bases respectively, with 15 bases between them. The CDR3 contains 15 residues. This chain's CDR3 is CASSLSGPPDQPQHF. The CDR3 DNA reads TGTGCCAGCAGCTTAAGTGGCCCCCCGGACCAGCCCCAGCATTTT. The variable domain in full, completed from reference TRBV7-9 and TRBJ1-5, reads DTGVSQNPRHKITKRGQNVTFRCDPISEHNRLYWYRQTLGQGPEFLTYFQNEAQLEKSRLLSDRFSAERPKGSFSTLEIQRTEQGDSAMYLCASSLSGPPDQPQHFGDGTRLSIL.

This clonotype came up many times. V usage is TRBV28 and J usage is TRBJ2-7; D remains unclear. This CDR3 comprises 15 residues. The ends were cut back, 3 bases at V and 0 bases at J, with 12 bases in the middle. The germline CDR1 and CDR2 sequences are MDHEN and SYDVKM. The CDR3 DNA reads TGTGCCAGCAGTTTTGCCGTGAAGAGCTCCTACGAGCAGTACTTC. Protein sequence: CASSFAVKSSYEQYF.

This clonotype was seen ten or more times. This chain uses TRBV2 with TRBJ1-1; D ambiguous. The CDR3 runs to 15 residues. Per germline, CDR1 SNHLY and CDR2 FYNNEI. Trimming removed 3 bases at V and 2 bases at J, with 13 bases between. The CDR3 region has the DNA TGTGCCAGCAGTGAGTCGCCAGGAACAAACACTGAAGCTTTCTTT. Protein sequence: CASSESPGTNTEAFF. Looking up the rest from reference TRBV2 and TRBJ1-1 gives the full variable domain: EPEVTQTPSHQVTQMGQEVILRCVPISNHLYFYWYRQILGQKVEFLVSFYNNEISEKSEIFDDQFSVERPDGSNFTLKIRSTKLEDSAMYFCASSESPGTNTEAFFGQGTRLTVV.

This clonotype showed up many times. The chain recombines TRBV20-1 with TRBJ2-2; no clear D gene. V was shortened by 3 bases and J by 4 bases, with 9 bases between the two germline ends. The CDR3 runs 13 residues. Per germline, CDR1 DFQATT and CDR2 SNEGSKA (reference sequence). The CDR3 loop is CSASSESTGELFF. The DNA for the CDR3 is TGCAGTGCTAGTTCCGAAAGCACCGGGGAGCTGTTTTTT.

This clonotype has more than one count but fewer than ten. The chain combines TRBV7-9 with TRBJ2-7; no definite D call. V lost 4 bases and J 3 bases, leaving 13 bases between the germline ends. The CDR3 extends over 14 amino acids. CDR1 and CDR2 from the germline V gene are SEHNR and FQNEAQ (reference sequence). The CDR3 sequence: CASSSPGQFYEQYF. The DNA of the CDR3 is TGTGCCAGCAGCTCACCCGGGCAGTTCTACGAGCAGTACTTC.

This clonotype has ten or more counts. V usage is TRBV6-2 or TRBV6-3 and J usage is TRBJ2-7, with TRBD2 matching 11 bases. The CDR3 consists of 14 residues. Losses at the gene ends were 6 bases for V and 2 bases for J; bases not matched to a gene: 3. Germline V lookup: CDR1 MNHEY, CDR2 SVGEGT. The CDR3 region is CASRETSGTYEQYF. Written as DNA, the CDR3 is TGTGCCAGCAGGGAGACTAGCGGGACCTACGAGCAGTACTTC.

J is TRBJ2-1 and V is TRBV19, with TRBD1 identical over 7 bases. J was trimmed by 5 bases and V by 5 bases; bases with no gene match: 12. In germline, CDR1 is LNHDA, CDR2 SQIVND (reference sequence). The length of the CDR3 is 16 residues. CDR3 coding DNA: TGTGCCAGTAGTCAGTTGACTGGGACAGCCGACAATGAGCAGTTCTTC. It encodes CASSQLTGTADNEQFF.

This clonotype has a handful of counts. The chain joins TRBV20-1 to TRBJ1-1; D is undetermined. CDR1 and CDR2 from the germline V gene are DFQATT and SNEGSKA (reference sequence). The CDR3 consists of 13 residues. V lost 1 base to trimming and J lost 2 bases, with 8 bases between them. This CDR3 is CSARVQQNTEAFF. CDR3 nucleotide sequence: TGCAGTGCTAGAGTACAGCAAAACACTGAAGCTTTCTTT.

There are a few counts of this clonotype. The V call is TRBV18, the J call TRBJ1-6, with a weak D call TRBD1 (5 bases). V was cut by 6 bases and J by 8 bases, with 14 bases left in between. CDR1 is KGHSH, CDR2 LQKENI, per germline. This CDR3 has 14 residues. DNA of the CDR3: TGTGCCAGCTCTCCGGGGCGGAGTGATTCACCCCTCCACTTT. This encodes CASSPGRSDSPLHF.

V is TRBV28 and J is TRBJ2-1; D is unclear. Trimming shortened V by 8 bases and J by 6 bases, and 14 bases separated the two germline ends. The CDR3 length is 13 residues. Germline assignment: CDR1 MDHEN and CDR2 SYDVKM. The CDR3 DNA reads TGTGCCAGCGCTGTTTTTATTGGCAATGAGCAGTTCTTC. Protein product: CASAVFIGNEQFF.

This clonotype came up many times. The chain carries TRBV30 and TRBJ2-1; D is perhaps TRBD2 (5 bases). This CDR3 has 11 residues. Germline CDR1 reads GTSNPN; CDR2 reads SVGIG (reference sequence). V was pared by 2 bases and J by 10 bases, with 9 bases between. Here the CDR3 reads CAWSPSGEQFF. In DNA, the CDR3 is TGTGCCTGGAGTCCCAGCGGAGAGCAGTTCTTC.

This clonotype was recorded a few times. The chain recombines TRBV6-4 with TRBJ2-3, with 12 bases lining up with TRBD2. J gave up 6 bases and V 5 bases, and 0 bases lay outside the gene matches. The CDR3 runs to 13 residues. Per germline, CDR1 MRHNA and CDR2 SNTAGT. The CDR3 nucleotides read TGTGCCAGCAGTACTAGCGGGGGGGATACGCAGTATTTT. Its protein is CASSTSGGDTQYF.

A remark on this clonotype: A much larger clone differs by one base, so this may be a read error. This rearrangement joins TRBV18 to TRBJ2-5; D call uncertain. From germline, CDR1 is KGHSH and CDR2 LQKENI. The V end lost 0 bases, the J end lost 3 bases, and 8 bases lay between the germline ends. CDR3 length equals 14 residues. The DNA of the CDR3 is TGTGCCAGCTCACCACCGAACAGTGAAGAGACCCAGTACTTC. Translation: CASSPPNSEETQYF.

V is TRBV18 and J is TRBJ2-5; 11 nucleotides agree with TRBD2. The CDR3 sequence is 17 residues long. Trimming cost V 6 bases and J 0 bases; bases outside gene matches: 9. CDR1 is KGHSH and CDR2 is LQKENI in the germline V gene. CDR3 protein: CASSPKPGLADQETQYF. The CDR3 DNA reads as TGTGCCAGCTCCCCTAAACCGGGACTAGCGGACCAAGAGACCCAGTACTTC. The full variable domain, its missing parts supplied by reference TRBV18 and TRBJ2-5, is NAGVMQNPRHLVRRRGQEARLRCSPMKGHSHVYWYRQLPEEGLKFMVYLQKENIIDESGMPKERFSAEFPKEGPSILRIQQVVRGDSAAYFCASSPKPGLADQETQYFGPGTRLLVL.

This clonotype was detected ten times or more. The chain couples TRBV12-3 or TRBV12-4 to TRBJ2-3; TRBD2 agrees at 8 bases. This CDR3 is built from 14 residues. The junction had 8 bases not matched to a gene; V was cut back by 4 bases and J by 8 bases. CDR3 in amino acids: CASSYRGGPGTQYF. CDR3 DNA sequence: TGTGCCAGCAGTTATCGGGGGGGGCCCGGTACGCAGTATTTT.

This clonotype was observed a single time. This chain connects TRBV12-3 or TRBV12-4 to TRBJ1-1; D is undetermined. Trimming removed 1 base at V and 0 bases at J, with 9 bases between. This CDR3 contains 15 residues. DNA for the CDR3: TGTGCCAGCAGTTTAGACCCCCCAATGAACACTGAAGCTTTCTTT. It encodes CASSLDPPMNTEAFF.

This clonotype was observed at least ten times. In DNA form, the CDR3 reads TGTGCCTGGAGCCAGGGGGCAAGGAATGAGCAGTTCTTC. Translation: CAWSQGARNEQFF. V is TRBV30 and J is TRBJ2-1; TRBD1 matches 8 bases. V lost 3 bases to trimming and J lost 7 bases; unmatched junction nucleotides: 5. CDR1 GTSNPN and CDR2 SVGIG come from the germline V gene (reference sequence). The CDR3 length is 13 residues.